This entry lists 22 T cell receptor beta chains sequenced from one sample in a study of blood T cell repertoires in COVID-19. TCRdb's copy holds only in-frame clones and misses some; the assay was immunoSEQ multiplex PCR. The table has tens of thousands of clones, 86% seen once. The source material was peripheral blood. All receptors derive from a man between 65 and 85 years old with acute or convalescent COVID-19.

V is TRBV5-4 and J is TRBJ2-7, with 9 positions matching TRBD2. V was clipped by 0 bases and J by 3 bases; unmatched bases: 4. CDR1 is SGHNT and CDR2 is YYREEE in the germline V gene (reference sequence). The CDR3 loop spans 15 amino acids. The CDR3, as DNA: TGTGCCAGCAGCTTGGGGGCGGGAGGGCTCTACGAGCAGTACTTC. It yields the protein CASSLGAGGLYEQYF.

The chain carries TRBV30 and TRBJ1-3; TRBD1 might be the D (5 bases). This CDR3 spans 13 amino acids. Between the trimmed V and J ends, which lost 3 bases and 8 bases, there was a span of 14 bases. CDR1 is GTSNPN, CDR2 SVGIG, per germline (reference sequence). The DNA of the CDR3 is TGTGCCTGGAGCGCCACAGGATCCGACACCATATATTTT. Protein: CAWSATGSDTIYF.

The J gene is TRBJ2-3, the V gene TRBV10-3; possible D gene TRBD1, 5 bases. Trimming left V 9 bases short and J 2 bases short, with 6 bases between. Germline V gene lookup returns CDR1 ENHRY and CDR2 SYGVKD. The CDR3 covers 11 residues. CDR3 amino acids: CAMGLTDTQYF. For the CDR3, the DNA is TGTGCCATGGGGCTCACAGATACGCAGTATTTT.

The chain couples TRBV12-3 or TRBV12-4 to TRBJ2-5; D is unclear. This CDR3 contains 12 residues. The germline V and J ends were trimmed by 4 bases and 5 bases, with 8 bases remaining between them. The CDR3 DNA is TGTGCCAGCAGTTACCTACAGGAGACCCAGTACTTC. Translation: CASSYLQETQYF.

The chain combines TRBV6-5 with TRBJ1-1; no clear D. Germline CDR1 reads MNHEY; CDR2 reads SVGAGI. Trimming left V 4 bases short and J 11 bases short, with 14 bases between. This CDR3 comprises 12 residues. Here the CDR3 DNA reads TGTGCCAGCAGTTTGGTGGAGGGTCGGGCTTTCTTT. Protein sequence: CASSLVEGRAFF.

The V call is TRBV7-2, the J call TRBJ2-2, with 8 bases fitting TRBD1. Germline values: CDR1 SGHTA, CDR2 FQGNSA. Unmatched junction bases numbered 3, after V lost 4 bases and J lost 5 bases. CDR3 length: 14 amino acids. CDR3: CASSSRGRTGELFF. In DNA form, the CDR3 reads TGTGCCAGCAGCTCCAGGGGGCGAACCGGGGAGCTGTTTTTT.

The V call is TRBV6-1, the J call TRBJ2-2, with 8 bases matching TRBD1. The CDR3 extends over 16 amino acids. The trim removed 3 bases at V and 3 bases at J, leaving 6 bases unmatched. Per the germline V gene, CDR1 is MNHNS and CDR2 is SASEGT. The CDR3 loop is CASSEQGQGDTGELFF. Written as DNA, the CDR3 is TGTGCCAGCAGTGAGCAAGGACAGGGAGACACCGGGGAGCTGTTTTTT.

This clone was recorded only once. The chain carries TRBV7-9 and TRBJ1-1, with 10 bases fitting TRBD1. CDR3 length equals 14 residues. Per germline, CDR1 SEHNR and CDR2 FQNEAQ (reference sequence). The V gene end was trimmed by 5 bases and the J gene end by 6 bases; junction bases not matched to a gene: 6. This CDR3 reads CASSPDRGTPEAFF. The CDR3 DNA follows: TGTGCCAGCAGCCCGGACAGGGGGACCCCTGAAGCTTTCTTT.

DNA for the CDR3: TGTGCCAGCAGCTCACGGACAGGCTCCGAGGAAAAACTGTTTTTT. This translates into CASSSRTGSEEKLFF. This chain connects TRBV5-4 to TRBJ1-4; TRBD1 aligns across 7 bases. Trimming removed 3 bases from V and 8 bases from J; junction bases left unmatched: 10. CDR1 is SGHNT, CDR2 YYREEE, per germline (reference sequence). This CDR3 spans 15 amino acids.

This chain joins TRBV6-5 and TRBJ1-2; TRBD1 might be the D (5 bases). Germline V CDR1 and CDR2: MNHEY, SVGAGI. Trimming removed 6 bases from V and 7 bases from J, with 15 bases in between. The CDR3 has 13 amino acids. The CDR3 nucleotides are TGTGCCAGCAGGTCTCCTCAGGGTGGTGGCTACACCTTC. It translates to CASRSPQGGGYTF.

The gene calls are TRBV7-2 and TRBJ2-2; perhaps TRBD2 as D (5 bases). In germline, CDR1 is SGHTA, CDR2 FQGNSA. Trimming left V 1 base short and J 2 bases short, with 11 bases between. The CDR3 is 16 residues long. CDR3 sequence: CASSLGLPTNTGELFF. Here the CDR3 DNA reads TGTGCCAGCAGCTTAGGACTACCTACTAACACCGGGGAGCTGTTTTTT.

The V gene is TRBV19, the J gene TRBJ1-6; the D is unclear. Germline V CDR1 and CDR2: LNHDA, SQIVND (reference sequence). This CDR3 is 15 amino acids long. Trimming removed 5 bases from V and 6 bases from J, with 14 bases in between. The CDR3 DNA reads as TGTGCCAGTAGTGGGTTAAAACGGGGTAATTCACCCCTCCACTTT. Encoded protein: CASSGLKRGNSPLHF.

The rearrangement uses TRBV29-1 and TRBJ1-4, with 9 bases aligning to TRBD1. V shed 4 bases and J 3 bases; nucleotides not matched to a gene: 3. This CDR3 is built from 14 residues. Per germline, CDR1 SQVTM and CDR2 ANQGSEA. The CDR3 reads CSVAGQGPNEKLFF. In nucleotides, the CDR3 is TGCAGCGTTGCGGGACAGGGCCCTAATGAAAAACTGTTTTTT. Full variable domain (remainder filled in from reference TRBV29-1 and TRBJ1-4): SAVISQKPSRDICQRGTSLTIQCQVDSQVTMMFWYRQQPGQSLTLIATANQGSEATYESGFVIDKFPISRPNLTFSTLTVSNMSPEDSSIYLCSVAGQGPNEKLFFGSGTQLSVL.

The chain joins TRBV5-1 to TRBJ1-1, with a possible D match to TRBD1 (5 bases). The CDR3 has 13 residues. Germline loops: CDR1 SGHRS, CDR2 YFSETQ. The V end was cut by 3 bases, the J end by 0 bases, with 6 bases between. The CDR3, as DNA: TGCGCCAGCAGCTACAGGTTGAACACTGAAGCTTTCTTT. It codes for CASSYRLNTEAFF.

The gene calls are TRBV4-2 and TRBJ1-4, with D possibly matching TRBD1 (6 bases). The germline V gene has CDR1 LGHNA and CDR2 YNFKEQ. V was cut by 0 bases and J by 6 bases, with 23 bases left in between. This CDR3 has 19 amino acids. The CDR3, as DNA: TGTGCCAGCAGCCAAGATGGGTCGGTTAGGACAGCCGAATATGAAAAACTGTTTTTT. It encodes CASSQDGSVRTAEYEKLFF.

The CDR3 is CASSPDRVGTKNIQYF. DNA of the CDR3: TGTGCCAGCAGCCCCGACAGGGTCGGAACCAAAAACATTCAGTACTTC. The gene calls are TRBV5-4 and TRBJ2-4, with 7 bases aligning to TRBD1. This CDR3 contains 16 residues. V gave up 4 bases and J gave up 2 bases; unmatched junction bases: 9. Germline assignment: CDR1 SGHNT and CDR2 YYREEE (reference sequence).

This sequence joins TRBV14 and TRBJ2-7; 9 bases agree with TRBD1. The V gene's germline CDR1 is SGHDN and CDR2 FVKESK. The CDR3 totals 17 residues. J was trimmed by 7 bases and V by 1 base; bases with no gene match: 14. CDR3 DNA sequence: TGTGCCAGCAGCCAAGCTTATCGGACAGGGGCTTTGGGGGAGCAGTACTTC. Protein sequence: CASSQAYRTGALGEQYF.

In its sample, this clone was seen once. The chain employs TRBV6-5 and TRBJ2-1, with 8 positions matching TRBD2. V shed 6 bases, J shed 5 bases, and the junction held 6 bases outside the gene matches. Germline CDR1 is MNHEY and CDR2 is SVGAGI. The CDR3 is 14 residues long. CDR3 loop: CASSTSGPHNEQFF. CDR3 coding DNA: TGTGCCAGCAGCACTAGCGGCCCCCACAATGAGCAGTTCTTC.

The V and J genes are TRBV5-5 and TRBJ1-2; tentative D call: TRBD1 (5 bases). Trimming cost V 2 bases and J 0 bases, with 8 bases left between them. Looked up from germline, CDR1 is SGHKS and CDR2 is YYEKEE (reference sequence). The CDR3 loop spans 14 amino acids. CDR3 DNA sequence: TGTGCCAGCAGCTTAGGACAAGCTAACTATGGCTACACCTTC. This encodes CASSLGQANYGYTF.

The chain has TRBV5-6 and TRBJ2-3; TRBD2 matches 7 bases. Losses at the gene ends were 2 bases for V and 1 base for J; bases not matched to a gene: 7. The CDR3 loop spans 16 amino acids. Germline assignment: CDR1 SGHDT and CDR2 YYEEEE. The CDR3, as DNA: TGTGCCAGCAGCTTCCGCGCTAGCGGACGCACAGATACGCAGTATTTT. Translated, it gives CASSFRASGRTDTQYF. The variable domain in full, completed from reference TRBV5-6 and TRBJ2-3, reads DAGVTQSPTHLIKTRGQQVTLRCSPKSGHDTVSWYQQALGQGPQFIFQYYEEEERQRGNFPDRFSGHQFPNYSSELNVNALLLGDSALYLCASSFRASGRTDTQYFGPGTRLTVL.

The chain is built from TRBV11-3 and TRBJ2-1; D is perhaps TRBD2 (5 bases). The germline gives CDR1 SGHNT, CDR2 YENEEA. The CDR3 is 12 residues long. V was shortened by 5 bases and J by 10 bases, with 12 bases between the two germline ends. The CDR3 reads CASSAGLGEQFF. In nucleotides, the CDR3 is TGTGCCAGCAGCGCCGGACTTGGCGAGCAGTTCTTC.

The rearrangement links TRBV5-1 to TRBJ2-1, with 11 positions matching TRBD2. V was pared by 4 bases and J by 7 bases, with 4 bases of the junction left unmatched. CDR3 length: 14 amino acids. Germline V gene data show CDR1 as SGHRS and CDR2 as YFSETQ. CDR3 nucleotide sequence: TGCGCCAGCAGCCCTACTAGCGGGAGTAATGAGCAGTTCTTC. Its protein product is CASSPTSGSNEQFF.